The 7 T cell receptor beta chains presented below share a single source sample, sequenced in a study of siplizumab effects on memory and regulatory T cells. Method: immunoSEQ multiplex PCR; TCRdb's copy keeps in-frame clones and lacks some. The table has about 120,000 clones, 93% seen once. Material for sequencing was non-Treg CD4+ T cells sorted from blood. Every receptor here comes from a human donor in good health.

This clone was found once. This rearrangement joins TRBV6-5 to TRBJ2-2; maybe TRBD1 (5 bases). Trimming took 6 bases from V and 5 from J, leaving 13 bases between them. CDR1 MNHEY and CDR2 SVGAGI come from the germline V gene. CDR3 length: 14 amino acids. The CDR3 DNA sequence: TGTGCCAGCAGATGGCAGGGAAGTACCGGGGAGCTGTTTTTT. Encoded protein: CASRWQGSTGELFF.

This rearrangement joins TRBV20-1 to TRBJ1-1; the D is unclear. The CDR3 runs to 8 residues. V shed 6 bases and J shed 11 bases, with 7 bases lying between them. Germline CDR1 and CDR2: DFQATT and SNEGSKA (reference sequence). The CDR3 sequence: CSASWAFF. CDR3 nucleotide sequence: TGCAGTGCCTCGTGGGCTTTCTTT.

This clone occurred once. V usage is TRBV6-5 and J usage is TRBJ1-2, with 7 bases that match TRBD1. Germline CDR1 reads MNHEY; CDR2 reads SVGAGI. J lost 5 bases, V lost 8 bases, and 8 bases had no gene match. The CDR3 has 13 amino acids. CDR3 amino acids: CASAWDRRYGYTF. The DNA of the CDR3 is TGTGCCAGCGCCTGGGACAGAAGGTATGGCTACACCTTC.

The rearrangement joins TRBV5-4 to TRBJ1-4; 8 nucleotides agree with TRBD1. Germline V gene sequence: CDR1 SGHNT, CDR2 YYREEE (reference sequence). J was trimmed by 4 bases and V by 3 bases; bases with no gene match: 5. The CDR3 extends over 15 amino acids. CDR3 bases: TGTGCCAGCAGCTCCCGGGACAGGTTTAATGAAAAACTGTTTTTT. Protein product: CASSSRDRFNEKLFF.

The chain uses TRBV7-3 and TRBJ2-3; 14 bases are shared with TRBD2. This CDR3 spans 17 amino acids. J gave up 3 bases and V 4 bases, and 6 bases lay outside the gene matches. Germline CDR1 SGHTA, CDR2 FQGTGA. The CDR3 DNA follows: TGTGCCAGCAGCTCCAGACTAGCGGGGGGGCGGACAGATACGCAGTATTTT. Encoded protein: CASSSRLAGGRTDTQYF.

The chain employs TRBV18 and TRBJ1-6, with 9 positions matching TRBD1. CDR1 and CDR2 from the germline V gene are KGHSH and LQKENI. CDR3 length equals 14 residues. V dropped 4 bases and J dropped 9; count of bases not matched to a gene: 4. CDR3 protein: CASSQQGAISPLHF. In DNA form, the CDR3 reads TGTGCCAGCTCACAACAGGGGGCAATTTCACCCCTCCACTTT.

This clone showed up just once. This chain joins TRBV5-6 and TRBJ1-6, with TRBD1 matching over 8 bases. The CDR3 has 15 amino acids. Germline lookup yields CDR1 SGHDT and CDR2 YYEEEE. Germline trimming cut 2 bases from V and 7 bases from J; bases unmatched to any gene: 5. The CDR3 spells CASSFYGTGNSPLHF. The CDR3 nucleotides are TGTGCCAGCAGCTTCTACGGGACAGGCAATTCACCCCTCCACTTT. Full variable domain (outside the CDR3, taken from reference TRBV5-6 and TRBJ1-6): DAGVTQSPTHLIKTRGQQVTLRCSPKSGHDTVSWYQQALGQGPQFIFQYYEEEERQRGNFPDRFSGHQFPNYSSELNVNALLLGDSALYLCASSFYGTGNSPLHFGNGTRLTVT.